This TCR beta chain emerged from a study of T cells in Graves' hyperthyroidism and ophthalmopathy. TCR beta CDR3 sequences were amplified from RNA transcripts. A set of HTBI primers served as the primers for a first-round RT-PCR of the TCR CDR3. Using its own MiXCR run on the multiplex PCR reads, TCRdb lists one record per CDR3 protein. The repertoire has about half a million distinct CDR3 sequences, more than 15% of them found once; the top ten carry 25% to 30%. This sample holds PBMCs from approximately 9 ml fresh peripheral blood. The sample holds many counts of this clonotype. The CDR3 extends over 17 amino acids. Germline V gives CDR1 SGHRS, CDR2 YFSETQ. V gave up 2 bases and J gave up 5 bases; unmatched junction bases: 13.

The chain is built from TRBV5-1 and TRBJ2-7; 10 bases line up with TRBD1. The TCR originated in a woman aged 30 to 39 with Graves' ophthalmopathy. Material: blood. DNA for the CDR3: TGCGCCAGCAGCTTAAGTCTGCGTGGGACAGGGGATGACGAGCAGTACTTC. Translated, it gives CASSLSLRGTGDDEQYF.